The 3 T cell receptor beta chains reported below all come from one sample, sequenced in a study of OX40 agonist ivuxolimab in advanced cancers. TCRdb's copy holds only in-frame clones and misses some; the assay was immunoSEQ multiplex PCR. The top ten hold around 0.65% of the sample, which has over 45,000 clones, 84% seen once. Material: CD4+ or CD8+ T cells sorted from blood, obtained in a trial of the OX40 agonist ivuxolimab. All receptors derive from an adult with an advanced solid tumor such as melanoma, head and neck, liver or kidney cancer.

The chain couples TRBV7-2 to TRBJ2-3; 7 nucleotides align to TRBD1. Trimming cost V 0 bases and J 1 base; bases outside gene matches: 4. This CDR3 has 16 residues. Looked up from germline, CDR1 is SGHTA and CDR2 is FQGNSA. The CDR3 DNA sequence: TGTGCCAGCAGCTTAGCAGGGGGCCCCGGCACAGATACGCAGTATTTT. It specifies CASSLAGGPGTDTQYF.

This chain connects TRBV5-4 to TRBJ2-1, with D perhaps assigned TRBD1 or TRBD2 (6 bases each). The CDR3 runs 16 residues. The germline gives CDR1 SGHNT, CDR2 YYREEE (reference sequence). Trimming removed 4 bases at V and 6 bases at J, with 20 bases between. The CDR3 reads CASSPGSKGGGNEQFF. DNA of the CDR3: TGTGCCAGCAGCCCCGGATCGAAGGGGGGAGGCAATGAGCAGTTCTTC.

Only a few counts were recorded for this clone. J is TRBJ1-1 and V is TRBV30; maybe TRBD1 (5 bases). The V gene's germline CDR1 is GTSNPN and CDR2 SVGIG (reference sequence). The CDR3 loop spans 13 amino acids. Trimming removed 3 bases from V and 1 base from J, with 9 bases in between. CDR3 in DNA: TGTGCCTGGAGCCGGGGGGGGAACACTGAAGCTTTCTTT. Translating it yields CAWSRGGNTEAFF.